These 5 T cell receptor beta chains originate from one sample sequenced in a study of tumor-infiltrating lymphocytes in primary liver carcinoma (dated by TCRdb to the late 2010s). Instrument used: Illumina HiSeq 2500. Using a constant-region primer and ProtoScript II reverse transcriptase, TCRbeta-specific cDNA was reverse-transcribed from 500 ng total RNA. The TCRbeta libraries were prepared through three rounds of nested multiplex PCR following a slightly modified ARM-PCR procedure. The first two PCR rounds used multiplex TRBV1-TRBV30 forward primers with a Cbeta reverse primer, each for approximately 11 cycles. Through fastp at Q25 and MiXCR, TCRdb rebuilt clones from the public reads, retaining in-frame beta chains. Each entry is one CDR3 protein sequence, shown with its most common DNA and genes. The sample contains roughly 53,000 distinct CDR3 sequences, over 65% of them found a single time. The top ten clones comprise about 25% of the sample.

Total RNA and DNA were co-extracted from about 19-30 mg of bulk tissue with the AllPrep DNA/RNA mini kit, without cell sorting. The sequencing sample was made of liver tumor tissue from sampling region 2. The cell subset or site label, as the study defines it: tumor region T2, inferior pole. These receptors all come from a man in his forties with primary liver carcinoma and hepatitis B virus infection.

This clonotype appeared a single time. Compared with germline, one end of the junction differs, possibly owing to a read error. J is TRBJ2-1 and V is TRBV28; D uncertain. From germline, CDR1 is MDHEN and CDR2 SYDVKM. The CDR3 runs to 15 residues. CDR3 sequence (DNA): TGTGCCAACAATGGTCGCTCGGCCTCCTACAATGGGCAGTTCTTC. Amino acid sequence: CANNGRSASYNGQFF.

The rearrangement uses TRBV10-3 and TRBJ2-3; 8 bases match TRBD2. V lost 5 bases, J lost 4 bases, and 11 bases stayed unmatched. The CDR3 extends over 16 amino acids. Germline CDR1 is ENHRY and CDR2 is SYGVKD. Here the CDR3 reads CAISPASSGFSDTQYF. Here the CDR3 DNA reads TGTGCCATCAGTCCCGCCTCTAGCGGGTTCTCAGATACGCAGTATTTT.

Note on this clonotype: A junction boundary mismatches the germline segment, possibly from a read error. The CDR3 DNA sequence: TGTGCCAGCACTTGCGCAGTGGACGGCACCGGGGAGCTGTTTTTC. Protein: CASTCAVDGTGELFF. This rearrangement joins TRBV6-5 to TRBJ2-2, with a possible D match to TRBD2 (5 bases). In germline, CDR1 is MNHEY, CDR2 SVGAGI. The CDR3 contains 15 residues.

This clonotype was detected many times. The chain links TRBV5-5 to TRBJ2-7, with 8 bases that match TRBD2. The V and J ends lost 4 bases and 0 bases, in that order; junction bases with no gene match: 9. Germline values: CDR1 SGHKS, CDR2 YYEKEE (reference sequence). CDR3 length equals 16 residues. CDR3 amino acids: CASSSPGGVGSYEQYF. CDR3 DNA: TGTGCCAGCAGCAGCCCCGGGGGGGTCGGCTCCTACGAGCAGTACTTC.

This clonotype has a single count. It is likely a read error, because the conserved phenylalanine at the end of the CDR3 is missing. No DNA is shown, since the ends of the CDR3 on it are uncertain; the CDR3 is the one TCRdb lists. The chain couples TRBV7-9 to TRBJ1-2; TRBD1 is the table's D call and was not checked against the DNA. The CDR3 adds up to 13 amino acids, both ends counted. Per germline, CDR1 SEHNR and CDR2 FQNEAQ (reference sequence). The CDR3 is CASRPQGGGGYTL.